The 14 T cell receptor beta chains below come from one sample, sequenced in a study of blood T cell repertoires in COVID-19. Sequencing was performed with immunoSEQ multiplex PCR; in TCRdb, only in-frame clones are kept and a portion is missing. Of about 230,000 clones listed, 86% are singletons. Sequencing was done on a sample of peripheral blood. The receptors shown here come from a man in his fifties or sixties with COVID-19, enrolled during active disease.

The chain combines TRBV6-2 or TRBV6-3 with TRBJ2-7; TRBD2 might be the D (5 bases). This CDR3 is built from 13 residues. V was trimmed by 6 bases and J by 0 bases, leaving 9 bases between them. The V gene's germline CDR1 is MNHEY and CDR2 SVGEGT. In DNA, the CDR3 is TGTGCCAGCAGCCAGGACTTCTCCTACGAGCAGTACTTC. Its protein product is CASSQDFSYEQYF.

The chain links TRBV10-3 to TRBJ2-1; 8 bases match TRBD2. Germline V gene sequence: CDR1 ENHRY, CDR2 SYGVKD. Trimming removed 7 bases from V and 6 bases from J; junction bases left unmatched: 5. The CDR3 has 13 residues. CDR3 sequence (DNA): TGTGCCATCAATAGCGGGATCAGCAATGAGCAGTTCTTC. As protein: CAINSGISNEQFF.

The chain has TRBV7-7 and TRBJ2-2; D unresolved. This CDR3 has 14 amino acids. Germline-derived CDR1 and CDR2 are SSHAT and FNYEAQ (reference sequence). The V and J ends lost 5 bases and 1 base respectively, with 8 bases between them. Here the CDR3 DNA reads TGTGCCAGCAGCCTAAACAGGAACACCGGGGAGCTGTTTTTT. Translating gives CASSLNRNTGELFF.

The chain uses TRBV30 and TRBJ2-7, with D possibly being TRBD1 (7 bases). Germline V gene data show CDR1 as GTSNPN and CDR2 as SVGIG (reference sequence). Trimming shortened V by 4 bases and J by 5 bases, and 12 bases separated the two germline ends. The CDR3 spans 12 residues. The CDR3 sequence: CAWNGGGHEQYF. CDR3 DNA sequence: TGTGCCTGGAATGGAGGGGGCCACGAGCAGTACTTC.

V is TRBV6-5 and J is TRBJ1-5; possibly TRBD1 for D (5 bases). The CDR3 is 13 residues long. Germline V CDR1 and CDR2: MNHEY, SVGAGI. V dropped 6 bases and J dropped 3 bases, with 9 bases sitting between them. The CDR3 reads CASRDTSNQPQHF. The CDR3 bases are TGTGCCAGCAGGGACACGTCCAATCAGCCCCAGCATTTT.

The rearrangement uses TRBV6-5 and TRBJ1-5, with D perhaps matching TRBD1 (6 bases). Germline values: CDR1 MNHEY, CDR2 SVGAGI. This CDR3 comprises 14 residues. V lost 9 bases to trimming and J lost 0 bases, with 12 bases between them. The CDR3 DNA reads TGTGCCAGTAAACGGGACAATAGCAATCAGCCCCAGCATTTT. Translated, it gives CASKRDNSNQPQHF.

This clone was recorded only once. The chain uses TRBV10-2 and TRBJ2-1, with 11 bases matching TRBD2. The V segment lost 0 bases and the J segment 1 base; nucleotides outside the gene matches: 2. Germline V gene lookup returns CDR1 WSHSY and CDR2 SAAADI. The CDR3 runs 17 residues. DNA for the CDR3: TGCGCCAGCAGTGAGTCGGCTAGCGGGAGGTCCTACAATGAGCAGTTCTTC. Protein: CASSESASGRSYNEQFF.

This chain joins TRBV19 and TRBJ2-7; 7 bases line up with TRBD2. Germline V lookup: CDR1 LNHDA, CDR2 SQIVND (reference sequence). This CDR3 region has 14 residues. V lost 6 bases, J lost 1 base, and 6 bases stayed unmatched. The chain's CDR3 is CASSDGRFSYEQYF. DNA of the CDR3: TGTGCCAGTAGCGACGGGAGGTTTTCCTACGAGCAGTACTTC.

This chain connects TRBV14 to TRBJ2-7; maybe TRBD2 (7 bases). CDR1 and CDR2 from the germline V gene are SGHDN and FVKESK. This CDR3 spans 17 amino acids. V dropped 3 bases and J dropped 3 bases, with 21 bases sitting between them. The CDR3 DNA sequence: TGTGCCAGCAGCCAGAGAGGGGGGGTAGGAGCCATCTACGAGCAGTACTTC. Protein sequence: CASSQRGGVGAIYEQYF.

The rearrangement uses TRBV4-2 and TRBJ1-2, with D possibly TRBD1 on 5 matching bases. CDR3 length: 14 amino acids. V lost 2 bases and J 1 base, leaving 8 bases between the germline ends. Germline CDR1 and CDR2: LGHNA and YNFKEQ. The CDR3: CASSQHRSNYGYTF. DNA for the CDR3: TGTGCCAGCAGCCAACACAGGAGTAACTATGGCTACACCTTC.

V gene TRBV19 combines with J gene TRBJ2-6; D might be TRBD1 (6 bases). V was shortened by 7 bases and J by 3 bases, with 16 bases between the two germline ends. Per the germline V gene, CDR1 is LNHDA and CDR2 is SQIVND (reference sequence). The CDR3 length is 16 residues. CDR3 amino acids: CASKQTGSVGANVLTF. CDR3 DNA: TGTGCCAGTAAACAAACAGGGTCGGTTGGGGCCAACGTCCTGACTTTC.

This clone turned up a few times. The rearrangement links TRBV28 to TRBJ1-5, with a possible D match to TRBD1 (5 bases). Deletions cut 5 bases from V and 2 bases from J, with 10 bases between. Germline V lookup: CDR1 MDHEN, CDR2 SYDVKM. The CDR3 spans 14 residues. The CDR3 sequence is CASSRDFGNQPQHF. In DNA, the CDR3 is TGTGCCAGCAGTCGGGACTTTGGCAATCAGCCCCAGCATTTT.

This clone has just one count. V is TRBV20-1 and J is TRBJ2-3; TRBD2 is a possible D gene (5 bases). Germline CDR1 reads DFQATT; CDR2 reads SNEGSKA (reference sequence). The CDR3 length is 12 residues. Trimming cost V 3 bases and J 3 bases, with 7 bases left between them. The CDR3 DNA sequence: TGCAGTGCTAGTAGACTAACAGATACGCAGTATTTT. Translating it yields CSASRLTDTQYF.

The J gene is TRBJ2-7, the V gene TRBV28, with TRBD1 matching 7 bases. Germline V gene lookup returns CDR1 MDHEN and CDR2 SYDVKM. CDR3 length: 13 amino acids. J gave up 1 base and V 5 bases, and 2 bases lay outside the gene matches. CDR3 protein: CASSPGQSYEQYF. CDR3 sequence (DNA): TGTGCCAGCAGTCCGGGACAGTCCTACGAGCAGTACTTC. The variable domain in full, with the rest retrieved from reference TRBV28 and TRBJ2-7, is DVKVTQSSRYLVKRTGEKVFLECVQDMDHENMFWYRQDPGLGLRLIYFSYDVKMKEKGDIPEGYSVSREKKERFSLILESASTNQTSMYLCASSPGQSYEQYFGPGTRLTVT.